This is a list of T cell receptor beta chains from one sample in a study of T cells in Graves' hyperthyroidism and ophthalmopathy. TCRdb fed the multiplex PCR reads into MiXCR, producing one record per CDR3 protein. This sample has some 500,000 distinct CDR3 sequences, with approximately 15% found just once. The sample consisted of blood. These TCRs come from a woman between 18 and 30 years old with Graves' hyperthyroidism. Each CDR3 is given with its conserved first and last residue. The D gene is left open where the match is weak. The listing skips clone size in some rows; elsewhere it reads once, few, many or a size class.

.	TRBV30	TRBJ2-3	.	TGTGCCTGGAGTGTACAGTCAGATACGCAGTATTTT	CAWSVQSDTQYF
.	TRBV12-3/TRBV12-4	TRBJ2-3	.	TGTGCCAGCAGTTCTCCCTTAGCGCACCTAGGAACAGATACGCAGTATTTT	CASSSPLAHLGTDTQYF
.	TRBV12-5	TRBJ2-1	many	TGTGCTAGTGGTTTGGTGGCTAGCAGAGACAATGAGCAGTTCTTC	CASGLVASRDNEQFF
.	TRBV28	TRBJ2-3	.	TGTGCCAGCAGTTCAAGGAGGACAGATGGGACAGATACGCAGTATTTT	CASSSRRTDGTDTQYF
.	TRBV18	TRBJ1-6	.	TGTGCCAGCTCACCACAGGGACTCTCTGATTCACCCCTCCACTTT	CASSPQGLSDSPLHF
.	TRBV7-8	TRBJ1-5	few	TGTGCCAGCAGCTTAGGGGCCCTCAGGGGCAATCAGCCCCAGCATTTT	CASSLGALRGNQPQHF
.	TRBV5-1	TRBJ1-4	many	TGCGCCAGCAGCATTGGAGGTAGTAATGAAAAACTGTTTTTT	CASSIGGSNEKLFF
.	TRBV3-1	TRBJ1-2	once	TGTGCCAGCAGCCAAGGTCGTCGGGGCTACACCTTC	CASSQGRRGYTF
.	TRBV19	TRBJ1-4	once	TGTGCCAGTAGTATTAAGGCCCAGTCGGACCTACCAGATGAAAAACTGTTTTTT	CASSIKAQSDLPDEKLFF
.	TRBV20-1	TRBJ2-3	.	TGCAGTGCTAGGCGCGGGCTCCAACCAGATACGCAGTATTTT	CSARRGLQPDTQYF
TRBD2	TRBV19	TRBJ2-5	many	TGTGCCAGTAGTGAGGGACTAGCGGGAGTAGAGACCCAGTACTTC	CASSEGLAGVETQYF
.	TRBV12-3/TRBV12-4	TRBJ1-1	many	TGTGCCAGCAGTTTGTTCGGCAAGAACACTGAAGCTTTCTTT	CASSLFGKNTEAFF
.	TRBV18	TRBJ2-6	.	TGTGCCAGCTCGTACCAGGGTGGCGGGGCCAACGTCCTGACTTTC	CASSYQGGGANVLTF
.	TRBV12-3/TRBV12-4	TRBJ1-3	few	TGTGCCAGCACCGCTGGGCAACTGAGTGGAAACACCATATATTTT	CASTAGQLSGNTIYF
TRBD1	TRBV25-1	TRBJ1-1	few	TGTGCCAGCAGTGGGCGAAGGTGGCAGGGGGCAAACACTGAAGCTTTCTTT	CASSGRRWQGANTEAFF
.	TRBV5-1	TRBJ2-7	few	TGCGCCAGCAGCCCGGAGGGAGGTTACGAGCAGTACTTC	CASSPEGGYEQYF
.	TRBV3-1	TRBJ1-5	many	TGTGCCAGCAGCCAAGATCGTAGGGACCAGCCCCAGCATTTT	CASSQDRRDQPQHF
.	TRBV6-1	TRBJ1-4	many	TGTGCCAGCAGTGCGACACTTCGTAATGAAAAACTGTTTTTT	CASSATLRNEKLFF
TRBD1	TRBV15	TRBJ2-1	.	TGTGCCACCAGCAGAGATCTCGAACAGGGGCTTTACAATGAGCAGTTCTTC	CATSRDLEQGLYNEQFF
.	TRBV19	TRBJ1-4	.	TGTGCCAGTACCCCCGCACAGGCGTCAGGTGAAAAACTGTTTTTT	CASTPAQASGEKLFF
.	TRBV2	TRBJ1-3	.	TGTGCCGGGAGATCAGGGGTGGGACACACCATATATTTT	CAGRSGVGHTIYF
.	TRBV12-3/TRBV12-4	TRBJ2-1	many	TGTGCCAGCAGCGCCGGGACCTCCTACAATGAGCAGTTCTTC	CASSAGTSYNEQFF
TRBD1	TRBV9	TRBJ2-1	many	TGTGCCAGCAGCCCCCGGACAGGCTTCAGCGGAGAGCAGTTCTTC	CASSPRTGFSGEQFF
.	TRBV9	TRBJ2-2	many	TGTGCCAGCAGCGTATCCAGAGATCGGGTCGGGGAGCTGTTTTTT	CASSVSRDRVGELFF
.	TRBV28	TRBJ1-5	.	TGTGCCAGCGGGTTCGTTGGTCAGGAGCCCCAGCATTTT	CASGFVGQEPQHF
.	TRBV7-6	TRBJ2-1	.	TGTGCCAGCAGCCCGACGGCGAGCACCTACAATGAGCAGTTCTTC	CASSPTASTYNEQFF
TRBD2	TRBV20-1	TRBJ2-2	few	TGCAGTGCTAGTTCCGGGAGGAGCACCGGGGAGCTGTTTTTT	CSASSGRSTGELFF
TRBD2	TRBV12-3/TRBV12-4	TRBJ2-3	many	TGTGCCAGCAGAGAAAAGGGACTAGCGGGAGGTGGGGATACGCAGTATTTT	CASREKGLAGGGDTQYF
.	TRBV7-8	TRBJ2-5	.	TGTGCCAGCAGCTTATTCCCAAGCGGTCAGGAGACCCAGTACTTC	CASSLFPSGQETQYF
.	TRBV28	TRBJ1-4	many	TGTGCCAGCAGCCACCTCTCCGTGGGGTCTGGCGAAAAACTGTTTTTT	CASSHLSVGSGEKLFF
.	TRBV20-1	TRBJ2-7	many	TGCAGTGCTAGAGCCAGGGGCAACGAGCAGTACTTC	CSARARGNEQYF
.	TRBV20-1	TRBJ2-1	.	TGCAGTGCCCCACGTTGGGGGAGCTCCTACAATGAGCAGTTCTTC	CSAPRWGSSYNEQFF
.	TRBV30	TRBJ1-5	many	TGTGCCTGGAGCGAGCCCGTCCGAGAATGGTGGGGTAATCAGCCCCAGCATTTT	CAWSEPVREWWGNQPQHF
.	TRBV10-3	TRBJ1-2	.	TGTGCCATCAGTGAGTCGGGGACGGGGTATGGCTACACCTTC	CAISESGTGYGYTF
TRBD2	TRBV6-1	TRBJ2-3	many	TGTGCCAGCAGTAAGCGGACTAGCGGTAGCACAGATACGCAGTATTTT	CASSKRTSGSTDTQYF
.	TRBV10-3	TRBJ1-5	many	TGTGCCATCAGTGAGACCGCCGAGGGCAATCAGCCCCAGCATTTT	CAISETAEGNQPQHF
.	TRBV15	TRBJ2-1	many	TGTGCCACCAGCAGAAACTACAATGAGCAGTTCTTC	CATSRNYNEQFF
.	TRBV15	TRBJ1-5	few	TGTGCCACCAGCAGAGTGAGTCAGCCCCAGCATTTT	CATSRVSQPQHF
.	TRBV20-1	TRBJ2-3	.	TGCAGTGCTAGGGGGACCACCCCTCGGGATACGCAGTATTTT	CSARGTTPRDTQYF
TRBD1	TRBV5-1	TRBJ2-1	.	TGCGCCAGCAGCTTCCCGGGACAGGGCTTTTACAATGAGCAGTTCTTC	CASSFPGQGFYNEQFF
TRBD1	TRBV7-2	TRBJ1-3	many	TGTGCCAGCAGCAAAGCAGGGGGCTATAGCTCTGGAAACACCATATATTTT	CASSKAGGYSSGNTIYF
.	TRBV20-1	TRBJ2-2	.	TGCAGTGCTAGAGATCCGACCGGGGAGCTGTTTTTT	CSARDPTGELFF
TRBD1	TRBV5-6	TRBJ1-4	many	TGTGCCAGCAGCTTTTCCGGGACAGATGAAAAACTGTTTTTT	CASSFSGTDEKLFF
.	TRBV2	TRBJ1-4	many	TGTGCCAGCAGTGGATCGGCGCGGATTAATGAAAAACTGTTTTTT	CASSGSARINEKLFF
.	TRBV7-8	TRBJ1-4	many	TGTGCCAGCACCGCCCTTAGGGGACCGTATGAAAAACTGTTTTTT	CASTALRGPYEKLFF
.	TRBV5-1	TRBJ1-2	many	TGCGCCAGCAGCCCCAGTGGCCTAGATGGCTACACCTTC	CASSPSGLDGYTF
.	TRBV11-1	TRBJ2-1	many	TGTGCCAGCAGCTTGGGCGGAGGGAGCTCCTACAATGAGCAGTTCTTC	CASSLGGGSSYNEQFF
.	TRBV5-6	TRBJ2-5	few	TGTGCCAGCAGCTTGGGAACCCATTCTAGCGAGACCCAGTACTTC	CASSLGTHSSETQYF
.	TRBV20-1	TRBJ2-5	many	TGCAGTGCTAGAGATGGACGGACGGACGGGGAGACCCAGTACTTC	CSARDGRTDGETQYF
.	TRBV3-1	TRBJ1-3	few	TGTGCCAGCAGCCCCCCAATACACGGAAACACCATATATTTT	CASSPPIHGNTIYF
.	TRBV30	TRBJ2-1	many	TGTGCCTGGATGTTTCGGGGGTACAATGAGCAGTTCTTC	CAWMFRGYNEQFF
.	TRBV11-2	TRBJ2-6	many	TGTGCCAGCAGTATACCTGGGACTGGGGCCAACGTCCTGACTTTC	CASSIPGTGANVLTF
.	TRBV7-2	TRBJ1-1	many	TGTGCCAGCAGCTTAGGCAGCTTCGCTGAAGCTTTCTTT	CASSLGSFAEAFF
TRBD2	TRBV10-3	TRBJ2-5	many	TGTGCCATCAGTGAAGGGGGTAGCGGGACGGGGACCCAGTACTTC	CAISEGGSGTGTQYF
.	TRBV6-1	TRBJ2-5	many	TGTGCCAGCAGCATCTCCGGCGAGACCCAGTACTTC	CASSISGETQYF
.	TRBV24-1	TRBJ2-5	few	TGTGCCACCAGTGGACTGGACCAAGAGACCCAGTACTTC	CATSGLDQETQYF
TRBD1	TRBV5-1	TRBJ1-6	many	TGCGCCAGCAATCCGGGACAGGGAAATTCACCCCTCCACTTT	CASNPGQGNSPLHF
.	TRBV15	TRBJ1-5	.	TGTGACACCAGCAGAGAGTGGGGGGGGAGCAATCAGCCCCAGCATTTT	CDTSREWGGSNQPQHF
.	TRBV2	TRBJ2-3	few	TGTGCCAGCAGGGCAGGGGCCTGGGATACGCAGTATTTT	CASRAGAWDTQYF
.	TRBV29-1	TRBJ1-4	.	TGCAGCGTTGGGGGTCTTAATGAAAAACTGTTTTTT	CSVGGLNEKLFF